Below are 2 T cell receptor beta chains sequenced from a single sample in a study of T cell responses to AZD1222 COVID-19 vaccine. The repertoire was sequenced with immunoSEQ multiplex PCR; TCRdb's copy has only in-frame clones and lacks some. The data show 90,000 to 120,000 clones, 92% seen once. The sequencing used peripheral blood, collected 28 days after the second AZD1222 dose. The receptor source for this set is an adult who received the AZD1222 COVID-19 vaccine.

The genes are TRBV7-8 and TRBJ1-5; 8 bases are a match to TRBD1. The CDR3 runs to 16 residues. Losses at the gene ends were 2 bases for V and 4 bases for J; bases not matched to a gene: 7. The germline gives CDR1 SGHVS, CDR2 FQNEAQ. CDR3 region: CASSLFTRGRNQPQHF. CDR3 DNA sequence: TGTGCCAGCAGCTTATTCACCAGGGGGCGAAATCAGCCCCAGCATTTT.

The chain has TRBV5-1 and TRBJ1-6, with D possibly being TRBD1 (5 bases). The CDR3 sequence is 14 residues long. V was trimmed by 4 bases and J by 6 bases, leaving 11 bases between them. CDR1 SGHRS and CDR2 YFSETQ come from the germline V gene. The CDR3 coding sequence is TGCGCCAGCAGCAACCGGGGACCTAATTCACCCCTCCACTTT. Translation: CASSNRGPNSPLHF.